This TCR beta chain was sequenced during a study of post-analysis software for immune sequencing data (dated by TCRdb to the mid-2010s). Looking at the study overall: Recorded disease courses included relapsing-remitting, secondary progressive and progressive-relapsing multiple sclerosis, with some patients lacking subtype annotation. The multiple sclerosis patient repertoires were compared with 10 or so previously published healthy control repertoires from donors aged about 6 to 25 years. A subset of samples was prepared in parallel using single-end sample barcoding, then pooled and co-amplified after Illumina adapter ligation. Beyond this particular receptor, the publication reports: The control group was slightly older than the multiple sclerosis patient group. Direct clustering with F measure showed strong co-clustering of samples prepared in the same batch, prompting a batch-effect correction. Multiple sclerosis patients had significantly lower normalized Chao1 diversity than controls, a result that suggests substantial peripheral T-cell clonal expansion. Significantly higher frequencies in patients than in controls were found for roughly 5 TRBV segments, including TRBV5-6, TRBV5-1 and TRBV20-1.

About this clonotype: Its antigen has not been determined. Base quality data are lacking; no much larger clone is found one base away.

TCR beta repertoires were profiled from peripheral blood of about a dozen young patients with multiple sclerosis to demonstrate the VDJtools post-analysis software. Multiple sclerosis patients were children and adolescents aged about 6 to 17 years. To prepare the library, PCR was applied. Reads for this sample came from an Illumina HiSeq 2500. To reduce PCR and sequencing biases, unique molecular identifiers were incorporated into the TCR beta cDNA libraries. Every 1 to 10 million input T cells yielded approximately 500,000 cDNA molecules, meaning each molecule approximated one T cell. The patient libraries were prepared and sequenced using the same protocol as the earlier healthy control dataset. Within a given batch, samples were prepared together, multiplexed and sequenced on the same HiSeq lane. The study's processing was this. Raw barcoded reads were processed with MIGEC, and single-read molecular identifier groups were discarded before consensus assembly and CDR3 extraction. VDJtools was used for post-analysis of the clonotype tables, and diversity was normalized by down-sampling every dataset to the size of the smallest sample. In repertoire overlap clustering, CDR3 amino acid sequences, but not nucleotide sequences, were matched to correct batch-related cross-sample contamination. TCRdb took the public reads, trimmed them with fastp at Q25, ran MiXCR for clone calling and kept in-frame beta chains. One record per CDR3 amino acid sequence lists the most common genes and DNA. TCRdb, not the authors, supplied the V and J calls. The sample contains roughly 800,000 distinct CDR3 sequences, around 42% of them found a single time. The top ten constitute roughly 4.4% of the sample.

In the germline V gene, CDR1 corresponds to MNHEY and CDR2 to SVGEGT. Counted from cysteine to phenylalanine, this CDR3 has 15 amino acids. CDR3 DNA is the only sequence kept; it has 45 bases, read in frame from the first base. The germline V and J ends show losses of 6 bases and 9 bases respectively, and no gene match explains 10 bases of the junction. Sequencing was performed on blood. The chain uses TRBV6-2 or TRBV6-3 and TRBJ2-1, and 11 bases in between align with TRBD2. This clonotype was obtained from a girl aged 10-17 years with multiple sclerosis. The DNA is as follows: TGTGCCAGCAGCTTAGCGGGAGGGCCTGTATCTGAGCAGTTCTTC. Translated, this gives CASSLAGGPVSEQFF.